This T cell receptor (beta chain) was observed in a study of blood T cell repertoires in COVID-19. Study-wide background: Acute and convalescent COVID-19 samples came from the United States, Italy and Spain.

The CDR3 consists of 13 residues. Per the germline V gene, CDR1 is MDHEN and CDR2 is SYDVKM. V shed 7 bases and J shed 2 bases, with 11 bases lying between them. Repertoires were generated with immunoSEQ multiplex PCR, while TCRdb's copy carries only in-frame clones and drops some. Of some 50,000 clones listed, roughly nine tenths are singletons. The V call is TRBV28, the J call TRBJ1-1; D might be TRBD1 (5 bases). The sequencing sample was made of peripheral blood. The TCR originated in a man aged 40-49 years with acute or convalescent COVID-19. CDR3 coding DNA: TGTGCCAGCAACCCGACAGTAAACACTGAAGCTTTCTTT. Amino acids: CASNPTVNTEAFF.